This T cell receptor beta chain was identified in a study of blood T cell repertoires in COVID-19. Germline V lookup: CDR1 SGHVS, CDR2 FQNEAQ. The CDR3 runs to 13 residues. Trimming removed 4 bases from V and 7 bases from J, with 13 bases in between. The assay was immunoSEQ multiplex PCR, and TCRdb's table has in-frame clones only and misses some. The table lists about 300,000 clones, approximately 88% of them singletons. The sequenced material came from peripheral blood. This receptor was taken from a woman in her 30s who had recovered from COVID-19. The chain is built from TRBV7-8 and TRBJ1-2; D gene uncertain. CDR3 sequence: CASSSGPEGGYTF. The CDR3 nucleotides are TGTGCCAGCAGCTCCGGGCCTGAGGGTGGCTACACCTTC.